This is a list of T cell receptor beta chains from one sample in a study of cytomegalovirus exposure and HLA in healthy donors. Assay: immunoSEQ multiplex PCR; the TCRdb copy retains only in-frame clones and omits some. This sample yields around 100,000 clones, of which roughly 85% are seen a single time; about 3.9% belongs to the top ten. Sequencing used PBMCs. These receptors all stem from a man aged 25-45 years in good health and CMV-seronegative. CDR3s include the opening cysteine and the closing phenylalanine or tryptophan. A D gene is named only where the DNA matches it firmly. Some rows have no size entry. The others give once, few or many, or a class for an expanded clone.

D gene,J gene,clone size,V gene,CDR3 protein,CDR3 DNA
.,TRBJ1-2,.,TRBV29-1,CSVERDTSYTF,TGCAGCGTTGAACGGGACACAAGCTACACCTTC
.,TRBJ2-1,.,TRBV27,CASRSGVRPYNEQFF,TGTGCCAGCAGGTCAGGGGTTCGGCCCTACAATGAGCAGTTCTTC
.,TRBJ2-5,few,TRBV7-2,CASSASGGSETQYF,TGTGCCAGCAGCGCCTCGGGGGGCTCCGAGACCCAGTACTTC
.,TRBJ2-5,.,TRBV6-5,CASSYSIQGQETQYF,TGTGCCAGCAGTTACTCGATCCAGGGGCAAGAGACCCAGTACTTC
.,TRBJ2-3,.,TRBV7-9,CSSSRTAQGQYF,TGTTCCAGCAGCCGAACGGCGCAGGGGCAGTATTTT
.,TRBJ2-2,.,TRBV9,CASSTTSTNTGELFF,TGTGCCAGCAGCACCACAAGTACGAACACCGGGGAGCTGTTTTTT
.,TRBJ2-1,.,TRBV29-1,CSVRSGFSDEQFF,TGCAGCGTTAGGTCAGGCTTTAGCGATGAGCAGTTCTTC
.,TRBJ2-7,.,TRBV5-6,CASSLPNYSEQYF,TGTGCCAGCAGCTTGCCGAACTATAGCGAGCAGTACTTC
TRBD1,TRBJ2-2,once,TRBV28,CASSFWGQYRGATGELFF,TGTGCCAGCAGTTTTTGGGGCCAATACAGGGGCGCCACCGGGGAGCTGTTTTTT
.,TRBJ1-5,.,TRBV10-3,CAISESSAYSNQPQHF,TGTGCCATCAGTGAGTCGAGCGCATATAGCAATCAGCCCCAGCATTTT
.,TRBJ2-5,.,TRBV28,CASSLFLSGETQYF,TGTGCCAGCAGTTTATTCCTCTCCGGAGAGACCCAGTACTTC
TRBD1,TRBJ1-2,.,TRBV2,CASSEHRGRNYGYTF,TGTGCCAGCAGTGAACACAGGGGGCGAAACTATGGCTACACCTTC
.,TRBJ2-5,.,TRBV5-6,CASSRDTQETQYF,TGTGCCAGCAGCCGGGACACGCAAGAGACCCAGTACTTC
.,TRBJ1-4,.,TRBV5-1,CASSLGARAEKLFF,TGCGCCAGCAGCTTGGGGGCCAGGGCTGAAAAACTGTTTTTT
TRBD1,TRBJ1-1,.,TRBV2,CASSGQGILTGEAFF,TGTGCCAGCTCGGGACAGGGCATCTTAACAGGTGAAGCTTTCTTT
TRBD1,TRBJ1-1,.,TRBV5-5,CASSPGGQGNTEAFF,TGTGCCAGCAGCCCTGGGGGACAGGGGAACACTGAAGCTTTCTTT
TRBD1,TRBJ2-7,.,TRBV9,CASSVGGTGGYEQYF,TGTGCCAGCAGCGTAGGCGGGACAGGGGGCTACGAGCAGTACTTC
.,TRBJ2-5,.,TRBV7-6,CASSLERQETQYF,TGTGCCAGCAGCTTAGAGAGGCAAGAGACCCAGTACTTC
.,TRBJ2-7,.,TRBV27,CASSLSGLRSDYEQYF,TGTGCCAGCAGTTTATCGGGGCTGCGCAGTGACTACGAGCAGTACTTC
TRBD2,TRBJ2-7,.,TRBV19,CASSLRLAEGTSSYEQYF,TGTGCCAGTAGTCTCAGACTAGCGGAGGGGACCAGCTCCTACGAGCAGTACTTC
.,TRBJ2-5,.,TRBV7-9,CASSLVQDQETQYF,TGTGCCAGCAGCTTAGTTCAGGACCAAGAGACCCAGTACTTC
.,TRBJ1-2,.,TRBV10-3,CAISERGGYGYTF,TGTGCCATCAGTGAAAGGGGAGGTTATGGCTACACCTTC
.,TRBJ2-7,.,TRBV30,CAWRQGYEQYF,TGTGCCTGGAGGCAGGGCTACGAGCAGTACTTC
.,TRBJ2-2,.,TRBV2,CASSLYASRRFWDTGELFF,TGTGCCAGCAGTCTTTACGCGTCGAGGAGGTTCTGGGACACCGGGGAGCTGTTTTTT
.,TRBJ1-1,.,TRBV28,CASSFGQIPLFLEAFF,TGTGCCAGCAGTTTCGGACAGATACCGCTATTTCTTGAAGCTTTCTTT
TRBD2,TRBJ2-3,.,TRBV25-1,CASSEYVSGSSDTQYF,TGTGCCAGCAGTGAATATGTTAGCGGGAGTTCAGATACGCAGTATTTT
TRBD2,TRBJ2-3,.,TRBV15,CATSREAGSTDTQYF,TGTGCCACCAGCAGAGAAGCGGGGAGCACAGATACGCAGTATTTT
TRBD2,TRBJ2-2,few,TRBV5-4,CASSFGTSGRSGELFF,TGTGCCAGCAGCTTCGGGACTAGCGGGAGATCCGGGGAGCTGTTTTTT
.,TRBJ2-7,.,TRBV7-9,CASSLGPQGNYEQYF,TGTGCCAGCAGCTTGGGGCCCCAGGGGAACTACGAGCAGTACTTC
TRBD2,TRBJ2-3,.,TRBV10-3,CAISPAGRVDTQYF,TGTGCCATCAGCCCTGCAGGGAGGGTAGATACGCAGTATTTT
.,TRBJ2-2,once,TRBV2,CASSENGVHTGELFF,TGTGCCAGCAGTGAAAACGGGGTACACACCGGGGAGCTGTTTTTT
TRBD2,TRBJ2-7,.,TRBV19,CASSIVRASGSYEQYF,TGTGCCAGTAGTATAGTGAGGGCTAGCGGGAGCTACGAGCAGTACTTC
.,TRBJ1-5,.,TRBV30,CAWSTPGSTAQPQHF,TGTGCCTGGAGCACCCCGGGGTCAACAGCTCAGCCCCAGCATTTT
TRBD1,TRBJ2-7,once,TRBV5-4,CASSLPDRGEQYF,TGTGCCAGCAGCTTGCCAGACAGGGGCGAGCAGTACTTC
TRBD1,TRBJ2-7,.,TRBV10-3,CAISPTGQAYEQYF,TGTGCCATCAGCCCTACCGGACAGGCCTACGAGCAGTACTTC
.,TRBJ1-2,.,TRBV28,CASRPPLDYGYTF,TGTGCCAGCAGGCCCCCCTTAGACTATGGCTACACCTTC
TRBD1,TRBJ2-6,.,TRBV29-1,CSVPRTGASGANVLTF,TGCAGCGTTCCGAGGACAGGTGCCTCTGGGGCCAACGTCCTGACTTTC
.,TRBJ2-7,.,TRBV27,CASSLSSASGYEQYF,TGTGCCAGCAGTTTATCGTCGGCGTCGGGTTACGAGCAGTACTTC
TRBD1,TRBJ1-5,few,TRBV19,CASSQQTGGGQPQHF,TGTGCCAGTAGTCAACAGACAGGGGGGGGTCAGCCCCAGCATTTT
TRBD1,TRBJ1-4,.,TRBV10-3,CAISESGTDEKLFF,TGTGCCATCAGTGAGTCAGGGACAGACGAAAAACTGTTTTTT
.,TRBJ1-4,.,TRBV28,CASSLRGWYDLNEKLFF,TGTGCCAGCAGTTTAAGAGGATGGTACGACCTTAATGAAAAACTGTTTTTT
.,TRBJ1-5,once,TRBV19,CASSFVLNQPQHF,TGTGCCAGTAGTTTCGTCCTCAATCAGCCCCAGCATTTT
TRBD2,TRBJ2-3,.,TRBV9,CASSLAGGGADTQYF,TGTGCCAGCAGCTTAGCGGGGGGGGGTGCAGATACGCAGTATTTT
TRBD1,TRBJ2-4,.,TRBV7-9,CASRPEGQLAKNIQYF,TGTGCCAGCAGGCCAGAGGGACAGTTAGCCAAAAACATTCAGTACTTC
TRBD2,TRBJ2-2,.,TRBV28,CASRKVSGSATGELFF,TGTGCCAGCAGGAAGGTTAGCGGGAGTGCCACCGGGGAGCTGTTTTTT